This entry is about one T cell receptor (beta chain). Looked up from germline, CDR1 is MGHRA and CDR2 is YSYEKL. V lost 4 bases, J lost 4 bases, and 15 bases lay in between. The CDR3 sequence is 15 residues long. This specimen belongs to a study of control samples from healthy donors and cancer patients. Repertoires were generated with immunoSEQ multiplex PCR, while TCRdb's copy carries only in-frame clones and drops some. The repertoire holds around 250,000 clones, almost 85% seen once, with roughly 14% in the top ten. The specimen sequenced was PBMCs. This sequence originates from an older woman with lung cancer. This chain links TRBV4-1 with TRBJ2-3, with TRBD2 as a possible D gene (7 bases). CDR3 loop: CASSRSGGQADTQYF. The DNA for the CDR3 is TGCGCCAGCAGCCGGTCCGGGGGGCAGGCAGATACGCAGTATTTT.